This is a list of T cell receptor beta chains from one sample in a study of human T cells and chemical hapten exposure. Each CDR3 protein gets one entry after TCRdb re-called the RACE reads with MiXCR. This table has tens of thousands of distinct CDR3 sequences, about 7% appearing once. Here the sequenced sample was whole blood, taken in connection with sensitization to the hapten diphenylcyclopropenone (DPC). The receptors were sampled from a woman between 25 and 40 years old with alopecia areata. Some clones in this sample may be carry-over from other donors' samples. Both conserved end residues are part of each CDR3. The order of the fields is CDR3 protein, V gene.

CDR3aa: CASSQWSEFGEQYF
v_gene: TRBV3-1

CDR3aa: CASSASSSYEQYF
v_gene: TRBV7-6

CDR3aa: CATRFRADTGELFF
v_gene: TRBV10-3

CDR3aa: CASSLVADTQYF
v_gene: TRBV5-1

CDR3aa: CASSLSSMNTEAFF
v_gene: TRBV5-4

CDR3aa: CASSFRGGAGEQFF
v_gene: TRBV6-5

CDR3aa: CASSSGLEQYF
v_gene: TRBV11-2

CDR3aa: CASSRELNEKLFF
v_gene: TRBV5-4

CDR3aa: CASSEGWTNEQFF
v_gene: TRBV2

CDR3aa: CASRTRFSGGYTDTQYF
v_gene: TRBV6-5

CDR3aa: CASSVGSGGVADTQYF
v_gene: TRBV9

CDR3aa: CASSLVDRGYTEAFF
v_gene: TRBV7-9

CDR3aa: CSARENDLTEAFF
v_gene: TRBV20-1

CDR3aa: CASKRTRAGNQPQHF
v_gene: TRBV6-5

CDR3aa: CASSRSSNTEAFF
v_gene: TRBV19

CDR3aa: CASRGGLYEQYF
v_gene: TRBV27

CDR3aa: CASSSGQGRGYTF
v_gene: TRBV7-3

CDR3aa: CASSRGAGADTQYF
v_gene: TRBV12-3/TRBV12-4

CDR3aa: CASSGGLAGTEAFF
v_gene: TRBV6-5

CDR3aa: CASSAGTGPLSF
v_gene: TRBV19

CDR3aa: CASSSGNEKLFF
v_gene: TRBV7-9

CDR3aa: CAISVMMASDSGANVLTF
v_gene: TRBV10-3

CDR3aa: CASTRSGDYGYTF
v_gene: TRBV5-5

CDR3aa: CASSPNRGGQPQHF
v_gene: TRBV7-2

CDR3aa: CASSFDSLGGIEAFF
v_gene: TRBV7-9

CDR3aa: CSARDESSGGPRETQYF
v_gene: TRBV20-1

CDR3aa: CASGRGGNGNTIYF
v_gene: TRBV19

CDR3aa: CASSNAWQFF
v_gene: TRBV12-3/TRBV12-4

CDR3aa: CASSRTGYEQYF
v_gene: TRBV25-1

CDR3aa: CASRQNNSPLHF
v_gene: TRBV6-5

CDR3aa: CASSFGDRYPYEQYF
v_gene: TRBV12-3/TRBV12-4

CDR3aa: CAIRGDITYEQYF
v_gene: TRBV10-3

CDR3aa: CASSQRGLARRTDTQYF
v_gene: TRBV14

CDR3aa: CASSQAYRAYEQYF
v_gene: TRBV3-1

CDR3aa: CASASGPASPLHF
v_gene: TRBV6-5

CDR3aa: CAISESDGGGGTDTQYF
v_gene: TRBV10-3

CDR3aa: CASSARQGSYNEQFF
v_gene: TRBV7-9

CDR3aa: CASSPKGGNQPQHF
v_gene: TRBV19

CDR3aa: CASSQGTASGGPDTQYF
v_gene: TRBV4-2

CDR3aa: CASSRSTGASHEQYF
v_gene: TRBV5-4

CDR3aa: CASGPAGIYEQYF
v_gene: TRBV12-5

CDR3aa: CASRPTGHQPQHF
v_gene: TRBV12-3/TRBV12-4

CDR3aa: CASSLGVGSNQPQHF
v_gene: TRBV27

CDR3aa: CASSLGGRVNEQYF
v_gene: TRBV27

CDR3aa: CASSTGRGEENTEAFF
v_gene: TRBV19

CDR3aa: CASTEGNQPQHF
v_gene: TRBV25-1

CDR3aa: CASRTGLEAPLHF
v_gene: TRBV5-6

CDR3aa: CSARGALGNQPQHF
v_gene: TRBV20-1

CDR3aa: CASSSQGSYEQYF
v_gene: TRBV11-3

CDR3aa: CASSPNRALNEQFF
v_gene: TRBV5-1

CDR3aa: CASSLTGGPYNEQFF
v_gene: TRBV2

CDR3aa: CASSSRDAEMNTEAFF
v_gene: TRBV7-7

CDR3aa: CASSLVGARNEQYF
v_gene: TRBV7-9

CDR3aa: CASSLDSNTEAFF
v_gene: TRBV9

CDR3aa: CASSSSLGQGASFEAFF
v_gene: TRBV6-6

CDR3aa: CASSQDREDTQYF
v_gene: TRBV14

CDR3aa: CASSLETGIGGYTF
v_gene: TRBV5-1